This T cell receptor beta chain was observed in a study of cytomegalovirus exposure and HLA in healthy donors. The donors were part of the 120-subject validation cohort, which stood apart from the approximately 640-subject first cohort. Study conclusions and caveats: According to the study, 180 or so TCR beta chains were cytomegalovirus-associated. Some public TCRs appeared in many individuals, while most sequences were rare. The tendency of first-cohort TCR clusters to co-occur in the roughly 120 validation repertoires was the finding of a later analysis.

The CDR3 contains 11 residues. The germline V gene has CDR1 SGHNT and CDR2 YENEEA. The V end was cut by 5 bases, the J end by 9 bases, with 10 bases between. The method was immunoSEQ multiplex PCR; TCRdb's version includes in-frame clones alone and lacks a portion of them. Of 97,000 or so clones listed, 87% are singletons. As to this clone: Antigen unknown.

The sample comprised PBMCs. This sequence joins TRBV11-3 and TRBJ1-2; tentative D call: TRBD1 (5 bases). The clonotype was recovered from a man between 18 and 35 years old in good health and CMV-seropositive. The CDR3 spells CASSDQGRYTF. The CDR3, as DNA: TGTGCCAGCAGCGACCAGGGTCGCTACACCTTC.